This TCR beta chain was sequenced in a study of blood T cell repertoires in COVID-19. Study-wide background: Acute and convalescent COVID-19 specimens originated in the United States, Italy and Spain. PBMCs, B-cell-depleted T cells, or T cells provided the cDNA or gDNA that made up the material.

The CDR3 has 17 residues. V trimming: 4 bases; J trimming: 0 bases; junction bases outside the gene matches: 4. From germline, CDR1 is SGHNT and CDR2 YYREEE (reference sequence). Authors' methods: Amplifying reference gene primers gave estimates of nucleated cell counts. The method was immunoSEQ multiplex PCR; TCRdb's version includes in-frame clones alone and lacks a portion of them. V, J and clone size are those of that table, while D and trimming were read from the DNA. Among 60,000 to 75,000 clones listed, approximately 90% were seen once. This clone was seen only a few times. The chain carries TRBV5-4 and TRBJ2-5; 15 bases are shared with TRBD2. The sample comprised peripheral blood. This clonotype originated in a human donor in a cohort sampled during active COVID-19. CDR3 sequence: CASSQGLAGGNQETQYF. The CDR3 DNA is TGTGCCAGCAGCCAAGGACTAGCGGGAGGGAACCAAGAGACCCAGTACTTC.